This T cell receptor (beta chain) was recovered during a study of T cell responses to AZD1222 COVID-19 vaccine. Overall study results and limits: Within unmutated variant regions lay the reported targets of nearly half of spike-specific TCRs. Spike-specific TCR depth and breadth grew after two AZD1222 doses.

About this clone itself: What it recognizes is unknown.

Data came from immunoSEQ multiplex PCR; TCRdb stores just in-frame clones and leaves some out. Here the sample spans approximately 150,000 clones, around 90% being singletons. This specimen was peripheral blood, taken 28 days after the second dose of the MenACWY control vaccine. The sequence was collected from an adult who received the MenACWY meningococcal vaccine as a control.

CDR3 bases: TGTGCCAGCAGTTACGGGGGGGCCAACGGGGAGCTGTTTTTT. Its protein product is CASSYGGANGELFF. The chain recombines TRBV6-6 with TRBJ2-2; D is possibly TRBD2 (7 bases). The CDR3 is made up of 14 amino acids. The V and J ends lost 2 bases and 7 bases respectively, with 11 bases between them. Germline V CDR1 and CDR2: MNHNY, SVGAGI (reference sequence).